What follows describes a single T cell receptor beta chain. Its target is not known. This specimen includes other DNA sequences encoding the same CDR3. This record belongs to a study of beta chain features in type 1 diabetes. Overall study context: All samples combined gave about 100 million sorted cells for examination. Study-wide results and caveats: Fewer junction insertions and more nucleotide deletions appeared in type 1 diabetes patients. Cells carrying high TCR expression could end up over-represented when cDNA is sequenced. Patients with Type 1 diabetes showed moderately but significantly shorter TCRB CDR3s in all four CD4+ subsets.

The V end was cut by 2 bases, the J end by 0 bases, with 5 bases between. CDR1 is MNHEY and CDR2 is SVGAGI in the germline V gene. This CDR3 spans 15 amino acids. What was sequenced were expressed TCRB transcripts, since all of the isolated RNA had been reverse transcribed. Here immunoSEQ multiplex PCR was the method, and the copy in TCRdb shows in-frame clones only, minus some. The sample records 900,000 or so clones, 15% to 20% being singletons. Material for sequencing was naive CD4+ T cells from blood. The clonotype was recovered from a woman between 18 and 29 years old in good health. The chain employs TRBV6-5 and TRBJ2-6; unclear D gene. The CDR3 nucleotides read TGTGCCAGCAGTTACCACCACTCTGGGGCCAACGTCCTGACTTTC. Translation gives CASSYHHSGANVLTF.